Presented here are 25 T cell receptor beta chains from one specimen sequenced in a study of cytomegalovirus exposure and HLA in healthy donors. PCR involved 60 Vbeta and 13 Jbeta primers. This table comes from immunoSEQ multiplex PCR, and its TCRdb copy is limited to in-frame clones, with some not included. The sample shows roughly 120,000 clones, roughly 77% of them seen only once. Material: PBMCs. Receptors were obtained from a woman in her 30s in good health and CMV-seronegative.

The chain carries TRBV18 and TRBJ2-1; 12 nucleotides agree with TRBD2. CDR1 and CDR2 from the germline V gene are KGHSH and LQKENI. V gave up 0 bases and J gave up 5 bases; unmatched junction bases: 2. The CDR3 length is 16 residues. The chain's CDR3 is CASSPPSSGGDNEQFF. CDR3 in DNA: TGTGCCAGCTCACCACCGTCTAGCGGGGGGGACAATGAGCAGTTCTTC. Variable domain in full (rest from reference TRBV18 and TRBJ2-1): NAGVMQNPRHLVRRRGQEARLRCSPMKGHSHVYWYRQLPEEGLKFMVYLQKENIIDESGMPKERFSAEFPKEGPSILRIQQVVRGDSAAYFCASSPPSSGGDNEQFFGPGTRLTVL.

The chain links TRBV2 to TRBJ2-1, with 8 bases identical to TRBD2. CDR1 SNHLY and CDR2 FYNNEI come from the germline V gene. The V gene end was trimmed by 6 bases and the J gene end by 8 bases; junction bases not matched to a gene: 9. The CDR3 totals 14 residues. The CDR3 sequence is CASRLVAGLDEQFF. In DNA form, the CDR3 reads TGTGCCAGCAGGCTCGTAGCGGGACTTGATGAGCAGTTCTTC. Variable domain in full (rest from reference TRBV2 and TRBJ2-1): EPEVTQTPSHQVTQMGQEVILRCVPISNHLYFYWYRQILGQKVEFLVSFYNNEISEKSEIFDDQFSVERPDGSNFTLKIRSTKLEDSAMYFCASRLVAGLDEQFFGPGTRLTVL.

CDR3 region: CASSFTVAGGTDTQYF. CDR3 bases: TGTGCCAGCAGCTTCACCGTAGCGGGGGGCACAGATACGCAGTATTTT. J is TRBJ2-3 and V is TRBV11-2; 9 nucleotides align to TRBD2. Looked up from germline, CDR1 is SGHAT and CDR2 is FQNNGV. J gave up 1 base and V 3 bases, and 5 bases lay outside the gene matches. The length of the CDR3 is 16 residues.

The V and J genes are TRBV18 and TRBJ2-3, with a possible D match to TRBD2 (5 bases). V was trimmed by 4 bases and J by 3 bases, leaving 8 bases between them. There are 13 residues in the CDR3. Germline V lookup: CDR1 KGHSH, CDR2 LQKENI. CDR3 nucleotides: TGTGCCAGCTCACAAGGACTGACAGATACGCAGTATTTT. It is translated as CASSQGLTDTQYF.

The chain employs TRBV30 and TRBJ2-2; 8 bases align to TRBD1. V trimming: 3 bases; J trimming: 5 bases; junction bases outside the gene matches: 11. The CDR3 covers 16 residues. CDR1 and CDR2 from the germline V gene are GTSNPN and SVGIG (reference sequence). This chain's CDR3 is CAWRGGQAYATGELFF. The CDR3 DNA is TGTGCCTGGAGGGGGGGACAGGCATACGCTACCGGGGAGCTGTTTTTT.

This clone was seen just once. The chain carries TRBV6-6 and TRBJ2-5; the D is unclear. Germline V lookup: CDR1 MNHNY, CDR2 SVGAGI (reference sequence). The CDR3 spans 12 residues. The germline V and J ends were trimmed by 4 bases and 3 bases, with 6 bases remaining between them. CDR3 in DNA: TGTGCCAGCAGTTCTACAGAAGAGACCCAGTACTTC. It translates to CASSSTEETQYF.

CDR3: CASSFSPAGYSGRIHNEQFF. DNA of the CDR3: TGTGCCAGCAGCTTTTCCCCGGCGGGTTATAGCGGGAGGATCCACAATGAGCAGTTCTTC. This rearrangement joins TRBV7-8 to TRBJ2-1; 10 bases agree with TRBD2. V was pared by 3 bases and J by 5 bases, with 19 bases of the junction left unmatched. Per the germline V gene, CDR1 is SGHVS and CDR2 is FQNEAQ. The length of the CDR3 is 20 residues.

The chain couples TRBV15 to TRBJ2-2; 9 bases match TRBD1. Germline assignment: CDR1 LNHNV and CDR2 YYDKDF (reference sequence). J gave up 3 bases and V 0 bases, and 5 bases lay outside the gene matches. CDR3 length: 17 residues. The DNA of the CDR3 is TGTGCCACCAGCAGAGATACGGGACAGGGATACACCGGGGAGCTGTTTTTT. This encodes CATSRDTGQGYTGELFF.

This chain uses TRBV30 with TRBJ1-2; 9 positions match TRBD1. CDR3 length: 13 amino acids. Germline loops: CDR1 GTSNPN, CDR2 SVGIG (reference sequence). J was trimmed by 8 bases and V by 8 bases; bases with no gene match: 12. CDR3 sequence: CAGQRGTGSGYTF. CDR3 in DNA: TGTGCCGGTCAAAGGGGGACAGGGTCGGGCTACACCTTC.

This chain connects TRBV11-1 to TRBJ2-7, with TRBD1 matching 8 bases. V lost 6 bases and J lost 2; bases outside the gene matches: 3. Looked up from germline, CDR1 is SGHAT and CDR2 is FQDESV (reference sequence). The CDR3 sequence is 13 residues long. CDR3 in DNA: TGTGCCAGCAGACCCAGGGGGCCCTACGAGCAGTACTTC. This codes for CASRPRGPYEQYF.

This clone came up a few times. This rearrangement joins TRBV6-5 to TRBJ1-1; tentative D call: TRBD1 (6 bases). In germline, CDR1 is MNHEY, CDR2 SVGAGI. The V and J ends lost 6 bases and 1 base respectively, with 12 bases between them. The CDR3 extends over 14 amino acids. The CDR3 nucleotides read TGTGCCAGCAGCCGACAGGAATCGAACACTGAAGCTTTCTTT. This gives the protein CASSRQESNTEAFF.

This clone was detected only a few times. The chain joins TRBV5-8 to TRBJ2-3; a weak D match, TRBD1 (5 bases). V lost 4 bases to trimming and J lost 2 bases, with 17 bases between them. The CDR3 is 16 residues long. Germline loops: CDR1 SGHTS, CDR2 YDEGEE. CDR3 in amino acids: CASSHSRVRFTDTQYF. The CDR3 bases are TGTGCCAGCAGCCATTCCAGGGTCCGCTTCACAGATACGCAGTATTTT. Filled out from reference TRBV5-8 and TRBJ2-3, the complete variable domain reads EAGVTQSPTHLIKTRGQQATLRCSPISGHTSVYWYQQALGLGLQFLLWYDEGEERNRGNFPPRFSGRQFPNYSSELNVNALELEDSALYLCASSHSRVRFTDTQYFGPGTRLTVL.

This clone showed up just a few times. The CDR3 is CASSRDRGLRADTQYF. For the CDR3, the DNA is TGTGCCAGTAGCCGGGACAGGGGGCTGAGGGCAGATACGCAGTATTTT. The chain combines TRBV19 with TRBJ2-3, with 12 bases that match TRBD1. The CDR3 contains 16 residues. V lost 6 bases and J lost 4; bases outside the gene matches: 8. The germline gives CDR1 LNHDA, CDR2 SQIVND (reference sequence).

The chain has TRBV6-4 and TRBJ2-3, with 11 bases that match TRBD2. V lost 0 bases to trimming and J lost 6 bases; unmatched junction nucleotides: 8. This CDR3 is built from 17 residues. Germline values: CDR1 MRHNA, CDR2 SNTAGT. Here the CDR3 reads CASSDSATSGGVDTQYF. In DNA, the CDR3 is TGTGCCAGCAGTGACTCAGCTACTAGCGGGGGTGTGGATACGCAGTATTTT.

The J gene is TRBJ2-3, the V gene TRBV5-6; D might be TRBD1 (6 bases). The V gene's germline CDR1 is SGHDT and CDR2 YYEEEE. The CDR3 runs 14 residues. The V end lost 2 bases, the J end lost 3 bases, and 10 bases lay between the germline ends. The CDR3 loop is CASSFRTATDTQYF. The CDR3 nucleotides are TGTGCCAGCAGCTTTAGGACAGCGACAGATACGCAGTATTTT.

With regard to this clone: One end of the junction fails to match germline, which may point to a read error. This chain joins TRBV7-9 and TRBJ2-3; D remains ambiguous. Germline CDR1 is SEHNR and CDR2 is FQNEAQ (reference sequence). The CDR3 length is 16 residues. The CDR3, as DNA: TGTTCCAGCAGCCCCTTCGAGGCGCGGCCCACAGATACGCAGTATTTT. Amino acids: CSSSPFEARPTDTQYF.

This sequence joins TRBV21-1 and TRBJ2-3; the table gives TRBD1 as D, unverified against the DNA. TRBV21-1 is a known pseudogene. The CDR3 extends over 14 amino acids. CDR3: CANSTVMSTDTQYF. CDR3 coding DNA: TGTGCCAACTCGACAGTTATGAGCACAGATACGCAGTATTTT.

The chain is built from TRBV7-9 and TRBJ1-1, with TRBD1 matching 8 bases. The V segment lost 5 bases and the J segment 4 bases; nucleotides outside the gene matches: 6. This CDR3 contains 14 residues. Germline loops: CDR1 SEHNR, CDR2 FQNEAQ (reference sequence). The CDR3 protein is CASSPLGQATEAFF. CDR3 DNA sequence: TGTGCCAGCAGCCCCCTGGGACAGGCCACTGAAGCTTTCTTT.

The rearrangement links TRBV5-1 to TRBJ2-5; the D is unclear. V was cut by 1 base and J by 2 bases, with 12 bases left in between. The CDR3 sequence is 15 residues long. Per germline, CDR1 SGHRS and CDR2 YFSETQ. The CDR3 nucleotides read TGCGCCAGCAGCTTGATCGCGGATTTTCAAGAGACCCAGTACTTC. Amino acid sequence: CASSLIADFQETQYF.

The V gene is TRBV6-4, the J gene TRBJ2-2; TRBD2 matches at 9 bases. V dropped 6 bases and J dropped 3; count of bases not matched to a gene: 8. Per germline, CDR1 MRHNA and CDR2 SNTAGT. This CDR3 contains 16 residues. The CDR3 DNA is TGTGCCAGCAGCTCGGAGGCGGGGGGGCACACCGGGGAGCTGTTTTTT. Residues: CASSSEAGGHTGELFF.

This rearrangement joins TRBV25-1 to TRBJ2-3, with 9 bases matching TRBD2. The V gene's germline CDR1 is MGHDK and CDR2 SYGVNS. There are 16 residues in the CDR3. J gave up 2 bases and V 1 base, and 4 bases lay outside the gene matches. CDR3 region: CASSEFAGGYTDTQYF. CDR3 coding DNA: TGTGCCAGCAGTGAATTTGCGGGGGGGTACACAGATACGCAGTATTTT.

The chain links TRBV7-2 to TRBJ1-2; D remains unclear. Deletions cut 1 base from V and 6 bases from J, with 6 bases between. CDR1 and CDR2 (germline): SGHTA, FQGNSA. The CDR3 consists of 12 residues. The CDR3 region has the DNA TGTGCCAGCAGCTTAGAAGCTCATGGCTACACCTTC. Amino acids: CASSLEAHGYTF.

The rearrangement uses TRBV5-1 and TRBJ1-1; 7 bases line up with TRBD1. With 4 bases clipped from V and 1 base from J, the junction kept 7 bases outside the gene matches. The CDR3 is 15 residues long. Germline CDR1 reads SGHRS; CDR2 reads YFSETQ. DNA of the CDR3: TGCGCCAGCAGCCCGGAGGGACAGCCGAACACTGAAGCTTTCTTT. Translating gives CASSPEGQPNTEAFF. The full variable domain, its missing parts supplied by reference TRBV5-1 and TRBJ1-1, is KAGVTQTPRYLIKTRGQQVTLSCSPISGHRSVSWYQQTPGQGLQFLFEYFSETQRNKGNFPGRFSGRQFSNSRSEMNVSTLELGDSALYLCASSPEGQPNTEAFFGQGTRLTVV.

V usage is TRBV13 and J usage is TRBJ2-3, with TRBD2 identical over 14 bases. There are 19 residues in the CDR3. The germline V gene has CDR1 PRHDT and CDR2 FYEKMQ (reference sequence). V lost 5 bases to trimming and J lost 1 base; unmatched junction nucleotides: 11. The CDR3 protein is CASSPGTSGRFNGTDTQYF. The CDR3, as DNA: TGTGCCAGCAGCCCCGGGACTAGCGGGAGATTTAACGGCACAGATACGCAGTATTTT.

The rearrangement joins TRBV5-4 to TRBJ2-7, with TRBD1 matching over 7 bases. CDR3 length: 16 residues. Germline V gene lookup returns CDR1 SGHNT and CDR2 YYREEE (reference sequence). V shed 4 bases and J 0 bases; nucleotides not matched to a gene: 10. The CDR3 sequence: CASSPVRTGVSYEQYF. CDR3 DNA: TGTGCCAGCAGCCCGGTCCGGACAGGAGTCTCCTACGAGCAGTACTTC.